This T cell receptor beta chain appears in the sequencing data of a study of a mutant IDH1 vaccine in newly diagnosed glioma. For the study at large: Sex among treated patients split about 60% male, roughly 38% female; mean age was approximately 40 years.

Indicated time point: week 47, end of study. A single vaccine dose contained 300 ug of mutant IDH1 20-mer peptide, and topical imiquimod was used with it. Each tumor in the donors was a new WHO grade 3 or 4 astrocytoma, IDH1-mutant and ATRX-lost. Losses at the gene ends were 5 bases for V and 6 bases for J; bases not matched to a gene: 2. Germline V lookup: CDR1 MNHEY, CDR2 SMNVEV (reference sequence). The CDR3 extends over 12 amino acids. Measured with immunoSEQ multiplex PCR; TCRdb has only the in-frame clones, and not every one. The table includes about 50,000 clones, about 79% detected once. As concerns this clone: Its antigen remains unknown.

The sample here was PBMCs, taken from a glioma patient whose treatment included an IDH1 peptide vaccine. The TCR comes from a man aged 50 or older with glioma. V usage is TRBV27 and J usage is TRBJ2-7; 9 bases fit TRBD1. CDR3 residues: CASSNRGLEQYF. The CDR3 nucleotides are TGTGCCAGCAGTAACAGGGGGCTCGAGCAGTACTTC.